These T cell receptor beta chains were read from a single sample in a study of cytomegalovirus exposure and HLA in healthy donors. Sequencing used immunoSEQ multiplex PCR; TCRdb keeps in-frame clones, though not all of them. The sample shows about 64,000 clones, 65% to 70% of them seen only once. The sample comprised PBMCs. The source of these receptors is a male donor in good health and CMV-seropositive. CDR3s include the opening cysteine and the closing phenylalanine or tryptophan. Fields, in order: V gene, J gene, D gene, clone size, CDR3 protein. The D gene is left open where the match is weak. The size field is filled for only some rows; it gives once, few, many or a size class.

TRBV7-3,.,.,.,CASSFDRNYEQYF
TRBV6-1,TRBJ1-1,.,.,CASQGDTEAFF
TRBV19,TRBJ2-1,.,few,CASSKDWRRGQFF
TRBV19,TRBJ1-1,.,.,CACRHLGGSEAFF
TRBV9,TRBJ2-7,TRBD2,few,CASSVELAGGNEQYF
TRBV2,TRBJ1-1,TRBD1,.,CASTGTGMNTEAFF
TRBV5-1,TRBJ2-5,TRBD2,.,CASSRLAGGEETQYF
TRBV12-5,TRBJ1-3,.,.,CASGLGGTGNTIYF
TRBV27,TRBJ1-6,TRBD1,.,CASSWDRNSPLHF
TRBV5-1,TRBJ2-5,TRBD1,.,CASSLGQGGETQYF
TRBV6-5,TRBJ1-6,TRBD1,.,CASSYSKGAGSPLHF
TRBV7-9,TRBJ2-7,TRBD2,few,CASSPLGTSGISEQYF
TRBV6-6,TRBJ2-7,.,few,CASSNLRREQYF
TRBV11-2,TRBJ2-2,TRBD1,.,CASINIGTGNTGELFF
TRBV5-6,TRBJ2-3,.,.,CASSLRVAQYF
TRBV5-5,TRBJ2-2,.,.,CASSLTGGGPTGELFF
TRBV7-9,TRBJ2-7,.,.,CASSNYPVEISEQYF
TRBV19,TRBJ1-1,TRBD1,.,CASTYDITQGTEAFF
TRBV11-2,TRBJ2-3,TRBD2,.,CASTRTGGDTQYF
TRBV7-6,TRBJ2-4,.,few,CASSPTNGLAKNIQYF
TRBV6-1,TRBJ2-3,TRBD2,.,CASEWTSGGPYTQYF